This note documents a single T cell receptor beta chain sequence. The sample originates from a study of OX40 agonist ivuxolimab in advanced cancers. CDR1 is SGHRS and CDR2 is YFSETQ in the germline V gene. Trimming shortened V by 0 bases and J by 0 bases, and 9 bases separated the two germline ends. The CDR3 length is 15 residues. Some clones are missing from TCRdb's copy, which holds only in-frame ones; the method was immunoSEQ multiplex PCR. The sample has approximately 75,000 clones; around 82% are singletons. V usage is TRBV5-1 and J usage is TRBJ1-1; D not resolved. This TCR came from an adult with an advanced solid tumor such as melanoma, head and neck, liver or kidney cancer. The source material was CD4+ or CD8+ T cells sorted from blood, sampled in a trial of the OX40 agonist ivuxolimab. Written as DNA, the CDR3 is TGCGCCAGCAGCTTGGCCGCAGCGATGAACACTGAAGCTTTCTTT. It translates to CASSLAAAMNTEAFF.